The 30 T cell receptor beta chains below were found in one sample sequenced in a study of cytomegalovirus exposure and HLA in healthy donors (dated by TCRdb to about 2017). Library preparation was by the immunoSEQ multiplex PCR assay. For the multiplex PCR, a mixture combining 60 forward primers for TCR Vbeta segments and 13 reverse primers for TCR Jbeta segments was used. TCRdb holds this immuneACCESS table with in-frame rearrangements only. Some clones are missing; in checked studies, unresolved V genes explain under half, and the rest has no known cause. This sample is represented by 75,000 to 90,000 clones; roughly 80% of them were singletons. The ten largest clones add up to around 4.3% of the sample. Material for sequencing was PBMCs. These receptors came from a middle-aged man in good health and CMV-seronegative.

The V call is TRBV29-1, the J call TRBJ2-1, with 10 bases that match TRBD2. The CDR3 has 15 amino acids. Germline CDR1 reads SQVTM; CDR2 reads ANQGSEA. The trim removed 1 base at V and 7 bases at J, leaving 7 bases unmatched. The DNA of the CDR3 is TGCAGCGTTGAAGGTGGGCTAGCGGGAGTGAATGAGCAGTTCTTC. It encodes CSVEGGLAGVNEQFF.

This clone has a handful of counts. The chain combines TRBV7-3 with TRBJ1-1; a weak D match, TRBD1 (6 bases). In germline, CDR1 is SGHTA, CDR2 FQGTGA. Trimming removed 6 bases from V and 9 bases from J, with 17 bases in between. This CDR3 comprises 13 residues. DNA for the CDR3: TGTGCCAGCAGTCCCGGGGGGGGCCCCAAAGCTTTCTTT. Amino acid sequence: CASSPGGGPKAFF.

The CDR3 region is CASSLSGTAGETQYF. CDR3 DNA: TGCGCCAGCAGCTTGTCCGGGACGGCGGGGGAGACCCAGTACTTC. The chain combines TRBV5-1 with TRBJ2-5; perhaps TRBD2 as D (6 bases). CDR1 and CDR2 from the germline V gene are SGHRS and YFSETQ. The CDR3 totals 15 residues. Trimming stripped 1 base from V and 5 bases from J, with 15 bases between.

This chain uses TRBV11-2 with TRBJ2-5; 10 bases map to TRBD2. The DNA end lines up better with TRBJ2-7; the J call may be wrong. Germline V gives CDR1 SGHAT, CDR2 FQNNGV. The CDR3 sequence is 15 residues long. The CDR3 sequence is CASSYTSGTAYEQYF. Written as DNA, the CDR3 is TGTGCCAGCAGCTACACTAGCGGGACCGCCTACGAGCAGTACTTC.

The V call is TRBV20-1, the J call TRBJ1-2, with D unclear. The CDR3 covers 11 residues. The ends were cut back, 6 bases at V and 7 bases at J, with 12 bases in the middle. The germline V gene encodes CDR1 DFQATT and CDR2 SNEGSKA (reference sequence). The CDR3 sequence: CSAESGVGYTF. The CDR3 DNA reads as TGCAGTGCCGAGAGCGGGGTTGGCTACACCTTC.

CDR3 DNA: TGTGCCAGCAGCCAAGACAGCCTCCCGGGACACCAGAGTTCCTATGGCTACACCTTC. Protein sequence: CASSQDSLPGHQSSYGYTF. The chain carries TRBV4-2 and TRBJ1-2, with a possible D match to TRBD1 (6 bases). Looked up from germline, CDR1 is LGHNA and CDR2 is YNFKEQ. Trimming pared 0 bases from V and 4 bases from J, leaving 24 bases between. The CDR3 runs 19 residues.

The rearrangement joins TRBV30 to TRBJ1-1; perhaps TRBD1 as D (5 bases). Trimming pared 0 bases from V and 5 bases from J, leaving 10 bases between. This CDR3 is 13 amino acids long. CDR1 is GTSNPN and CDR2 is SVGIG in the germline V gene (reference sequence). The CDR3 DNA sequence: TGTGCCTGGAGTGTACGCGGGGGAACTGAAGCTTTCTTT. This gives the protein CAWSVRGGTEAFF.

The V and J genes are TRBV7-9 and TRBJ2-5, with a possible D match to TRBD1 (5 bases). CDR3 length: 16 residues. CDR1 SEHNR and CDR2 FQNEAQ come from the germline V gene (reference sequence). Trimming cost V 5 bases and J 4 bases, with 20 bases left between them. The CDR3 sequence is CASSRPAGWSPETQYF. The DNA for the CDR3 is TGTGCCAGCAGCCGACCCGCAGGGTGGTCCCCAGAGACCCAGTACTTC.

J is TRBJ2-2 and V is TRBV18, with unresolved D. The germline CDR1 and CDR2 sequences are KGHSH and LQKENI. V was shortened by 3 bases and J by 4 bases, with 3 bases between the two germline ends. CDR3 length: 12 amino acids. The CDR3, as DNA: TGTGCCAGCTCACCCCTCACCGGGGAGCTGTTTTTT. This encodes CASSPLTGELFF.

The chain links TRBV9 to TRBJ2-5; D not certain. V was clipped by 0 bases and J by 5 bases, with 8 bases between them. This CDR3 is 13 amino acids long. Looked up from germline, CDR1 is SGDLS and CDR2 is YYNGEE. The CDR3 DNA is TGTGCCAGCAGCGTAGAACAACAGGAGACCCAGTACTTC. The encoded protein is CASSVEQQETQYF. Filled out from reference TRBV9 and TRBJ2-5, the complete variable domain reads DSGVTQTPKHLITATGQRVTLRCSPRSGDLSVYWYQQSLDQGLQFLIQYYNGEERAKGNILERFSAQQFPDLHSELNLSSLELGDSALYFCASSVEQQETQYFGPGTRLLVL.

The chain has TRBV5-6 and TRBJ2-7, with 15 bases lining up with TRBD2. CDR1 is SGHDT, CDR2 YYEEEE, per germline. The length of the CDR3 is 19 residues. J gave up 6 bases and V 5 bases, and 18 bases lay outside the gene matches. Here the CDR3 DNA reads TGTGCCAGCAGGAGAGGGGGAATTGGACTAGCGGGAGGGCCTGGCGAGCAGTACTTC. It codes for CASRRGGIGLAGGPGEQYF.

This clone was counted only a few times. This chain joins TRBV6-6 and TRBJ2-3; D perhaps matches TRBD1 (5 bases). The germline V gene has CDR1 MNHNY and CDR2 SVGAGI (reference sequence). The CDR3 length is 11 residues. V gave up 5 bases and J gave up 9 bases, with 9 bases separating them. The CDR3 nucleotides read TGTGCCAGCAGTCCAGGGCGCACGCAGTATTTT. Amino acid sequence: CASSPGRTQYF.

This clone occurred once. The CDR3 reads CASSPPGQGRYTEAFF. The CDR3 bases are TGTGCCAGCAGCCCCCCGGGACAGGGACGGTACACTGAAGCTTTCTTT. The rearrangement uses TRBV7-2 and TRBJ1-1; TRBD1 matches at 9 bases. The V and J ends lost 5 bases and 3 bases, in that order; junction bases with no gene match: 10. The CDR3 length is 16 residues. From germline, CDR1 is SGHTA and CDR2 FQGNSA.

In regard to this clone: The junction shows a germline mismatch at one end, possibly a read error. J is TRBJ1-3 and V is TRBV7-7; D may be TRBD1 (5 bases). The germline gives CDR1 SSHAT, CDR2 FNYEAQ (reference sequence). This CDR3 has 15 residues. CDR3 in amino acids: CASSLGDSSGNTIYF. CDR3 sequence (DNA): TGTGCTAGCAGCTTAGGTGACAGCTCTGGAAACACCATATATTTT.

The chain recombines TRBV10-2 with TRBJ2-7; 11 nucleotides line up with TRBD2. V lost 6 bases to trimming and J lost 6 bases; unmatched junction nucleotides: 7. The CDR3 contains 14 residues. CDR1 is WSHSY and CDR2 is SAAADI in the germline V gene. DNA for the CDR3: TGCGCCAGCAGGATCACTAGCGGGAGTGGCGAGCAGTACTTC. Amino acids: CASRITSGSGEQYF.

The chain recombines TRBV4-2 with TRBJ2-1; D is possibly TRBD1 (6 bases). Per the germline V gene, CDR1 is LGHNA and CDR2 is YNFKEQ. The V end was cut by 4 bases, the J end by 1 base, with 11 bases between. The CDR3 consists of 15 residues. The CDR3 DNA is TGTGCCAGCAGCCCAGACAGGTTATCCTACAATGAGCAGTTCTTC. Translated: CASSPDRLSYNEQFF.

V gene TRBV28 combines with J gene TRBJ2-7; TRBD1 matches at 9 bases. CDR3 length equals 12 residues. Trimming removed 6 bases from V and 11 bases from J; junction bases left unmatched: 8. Germline CDR1 and CDR2: MDHEN and SYDVKM. Here the CDR3 reads CASRVGGDREYF. CDR3 sequence (DNA): TGTGCCAGCAGAGTGGGGGGGGACAGGGAGTACTTC.

The sample holds one count of this clone. The gene calls are TRBV5-4 and TRBJ2-4; TRBD2 is a possible D gene (5 bases). This CDR3 has 14 amino acids. The germline V gene encodes CDR1 SGHNT and CDR2 YYREEE (reference sequence). The V end lost 1 base, the J end lost 8 bases, and 13 bases lay between the germline ends. CDR3 amino acids: CASSLSGGLDIQYF. DNA for the CDR3: TGTGCCAGCAGCTTGTCCGGCGGGTTGGACATTCAGTACTTC.

V usage is TRBV6-6 and J usage is TRBJ2-5; unclear D gene. This CDR3 has 12 residues. Trimming left V 6 bases short and J 4 bases short, with 9 bases between. Germline-derived CDR1 and CDR2 are MNHNY and SVGAGI (reference sequence). The CDR3 sequence: CASSLSLETQYF. Written as DNA, the CDR3 is TGTGCCAGCAGCCTTTCCCTAGAGACCCAGTACTTC.

The chain uses TRBV5-1 and TRBJ2-7, with 7 bases matching TRBD2. CDR1 is SGHRS, CDR2 YFSETQ, per germline. The CDR3 is 13 residues long. The J segment lost 5 bases and the V segment lost 3 bases, leaving 5 bases of the junction unmatched. The CDR3 DNA reads as TGCGCCAGCAGCTCGGACGGGAGGAACGAGCAGTACTTC. The encoded protein is CASSSDGRNEQYF.

The chain carries TRBV15 and TRBJ2-5, with 10 bases matching TRBD1. Unmatched junction bases numbered 8, after V lost 3 bases and J lost 4 bases. Germline V lookup: CDR1 LNHNV, CDR2 YYDKDF (reference sequence). The CDR3 consists of 16 residues. The CDR3 loop reads CATSSRRQGAIETQYF. Written as DNA, the CDR3 is TGTGCCACCAGCAGCCGTCGACAGGGGGCTATAGAGACCCAGTACTTC. Combining the CDR3 with reference TRBV15 and TRBJ2-5 gives the whole variable domain DAMVIQNPRYQVTQFGKPVTLSCSQTLNHNVMYWYQQKSSQAPKLLFHYYDKDFNNEADTPDNFQSRRPNTSFCFLDIRSPGLGDTAMYLCATSSRRQGAIETQYFGPGTRLLVL.

The chain employs TRBV5-4 and TRBJ1-1; the match to TRBD1 covers 7 bases. CDR3 size: 15 residues. CDR1 SGHNT and CDR2 YYREEE come from the germline V gene (reference sequence). The J segment lost 0 bases and the V segment lost 3 bases, leaving 5 bases of the junction unmatched. The CDR3 sequence is CASSSMDRMNTEAFF. Written as DNA, the CDR3 is TGTGCCAGCAGCTCTATGGACAGGATGAACACTGAAGCTTTCTTT. Variable domain in full (rest from reference TRBV5-4 and TRBJ1-1): ETGVTQSPTHLIKTRGQQVTLRCSSQSGHNTVSWYQQALGQGPQFIFQYYREEENGRGNFPPRFSGLQFPNYSSELNVNALELDDSALYLCASSSMDRMNTEAFFGQGTRLTVV.

The rearrangement joins TRBV19 to TRBJ1-5; TRBD1 agrees at 8 bases. Germline V CDR1 and CDR2: LNHDA, SQIVND (reference sequence). The length of the CDR3 is 15 residues. Trimming took 3 bases from V and 2 from J; bases not matched to a gene: 3. In nucleotides, the CDR3 is TGTGCCAGTAGTATTACGGGACAGGGCAATCAGCCCCAGCATTTT. Its protein product is CASSITGQGNQPQHF.

Points on this clone: Other nucleotide sequences in the sample specify the same CDR3. The chain joins TRBV19 to TRBJ2-5, with 12 bases aligning to TRBD2. V shed 9 bases, J shed 2 bases, and the junction held 4 bases outside the gene matches. The CDR3 consists of 14 residues. Germline CDR1 is LNHDA and CDR2 is SQIVND (reference sequence). CDR3 protein: CARNGLAGQETQYF. The CDR3 bases are TGTGCCAGGAACGGACTAGCGGGACAAGAGACCCAGTACTTC.

This chain connects TRBV9 to TRBJ1-1, with 7 bases fitting TRBD1. V shed 6 bases and J 7 bases; nucleotides not matched to a gene: 12. The CDR3 length is 14 residues. Germline CDR1 reads SGDLS; CDR2 reads YYNGEE. The chain's CDR3 is CASTKAGGGSEAFF. As DNA, the CDR3 is TGTGCCAGCACTAAGGCAGGGGGTGGAAGTGAAGCTTTCTTT.

The rearrangement joins TRBV28 to TRBJ2-1, with TRBD2 matching over 9 bases. This CDR3 is built from 15 residues. In germline, CDR1 is MDHEN, CDR2 SYDVKM. Trimming at V came to 7 bases and at J to 6 bases, leaving 10 bases not matched to a gene. CDR3 DNA: TGTGCCAGCACTCGGGTGCTAGCGGGATCCAATGAGCAGTTCTTC. Its protein product is CASTRVLAGSNEQFF. The entire variable domain, with the rest obtained from reference TRBV28 and TRBJ2-1, is as follows: DVKVTQSSRYLVKRTGEKVFLECVQDMDHENMFWYRQDPGLGLRLIYFSYDVKMKEKGDIPEGYSVSREKKERFSLILESASTNQTSMYLCASTRVLAGSNEQFFGPGTRLTVL.

V and J are TRBV27 and TRBJ2-3; 7 nucleotides agree with TRBD2. The CDR3 is 17 amino acids. V gave up 7 bases and J gave up 6 bases; unmatched junction bases: 19. The germline V gene encodes CDR1 MNHEY and CDR2 SMNVEV (reference sequence). The CDR3 loop reads CASTDWTSGRWDDTQYF. CDR3 nucleotides: TGTGCCAGCACAGATTGGACTAGTGGACGATGGGACGATACGCAGTATTTT.

The chain combines TRBV5-6 with TRBJ2-1, with 10 bases fitting TRBD2. The J segment lost 4 bases and the V segment lost 2 bases, leaving 9 bases of the junction unmatched. The CDR3 has 17 residues. Germline assignment: CDR1 SGHDT and CDR2 YYEEEE. The chain's CDR3 is CASSFGNLAGVYNEQFF. The CDR3 nucleotides read TGTGCCAGCAGCTTCGGGAATCTAGCGGGGGTTTACAATGAGCAGTTCTTC.

V and J are TRBV28 and TRBJ2-5; the match to TRBD1 covers 7 bases. V shed 2 bases, J shed 2 bases, and the junction held 5 bases outside the gene matches. This CDR3 comprises 15 residues. Germline loops: CDR1 MDHEN, CDR2 SYDVKM. CDR3: CASSLPGTAQETQYF. CDR3 sequence (DNA): TGTGCCAGCAGTTTACCCGGGACAGCTCAAGAGACCCAGTACTTC.

The chain joins TRBV29-1 to TRBJ1-2; D remains ambiguous. V lost 7 bases and J lost 3, with 12 bases in between. The V gene's germline CDR1 is SQVTM and CDR2 ANQGSEA. This CDR3 has 12 amino acids. The CDR3 region has the DNA TGCAGCGCCGCTTTTGACTACTATGGCTACACCTTC. Its translation is CSAAFDYYGYTF.